The 13 T cell receptor delta chains below all came from one sample that was sequenced in a study of gamma-delta T cells after stem cell transplantation (dated by TCRdb to about 2016). Library generation was performed with RT-PCR. Sequencing was carried out with an Illumina MiSeq. TCRdb reanalyzed the public reads with the CATT caller, and identical DNA sequences were merged afterwards. A total of roughly 2,000 delta-chain clones appear in this sample, around a sixth of them only once. The ten largest make up about 31% of the sample. What was sequenced was gamma-delta T cells. These receptors all stem from a human donor. It is not recorded whose cells these are; they may come from a transplant donor.

This clone was found a few times. The protein TCRdb gives is from a much larger clone and does not agree with this DNA's translation at residue 11, likely a read error; the protein shown here comes from the DNA. V gene TRDV2 combines with J gene TRDJ1, with TRDD2 matching over 7 bases. CDR1 is GEAIGNYY, CDR2 EKD, per germline. The CDR3 spans 19 residues. Trimming at V came to 1 base and at J to 4 bases, leaving 20 bases not matched to a gene. CDR3 nucleotides: TGTGCCTGTGACACGGCGGGCTTTCCTACTGAGGCTTATGGCGATAAACTCATCTTT. As protein: CACDTAGFPTEAYGDKLIF.

Notes on this clone: A read error is the likely source, as a far larger clone sits one nucleotide away. Other DNA sequences in the same sample also yield this CDR3. The chain joins TRDV2 to TRDJ1; D possibly corresponds to TRDD3 (6 bases). Germline CDR1 is GEAIGNYY and CDR2 is EKD. The CDR3 sequence is 15 residues long. The V end lost 1 base, the J end lost 3 bases, and 14 bases lay between the germline ends. The CDR3 DNA sequence: TGTGCCTGTGACACGGTAGGGGATCACGCCGATAAACTCATCTTT. It yields the protein CACDTVGDHADKLIF.

With regard to this clone: Translating this DNA gives a protein that differs at residue 3 from the TCRdb one, which belongs to a much larger clone; a read error is likely, and the protein shown is this translation. The chain couples TRDV2 to TRDJ1, with 12 positions matching TRDD3. The CDR3 has 17 amino acids. Germline V gives CDR1 GEAIGNYY, CDR2 EKD. The CDR3 here is CARDTVQTGGYLNKLIF. The CDR3 DNA is TGTGCCCGTGACACCGTTCAGACTGGGGGATACTTGAATAAACTCATCTTT.

This clone was seen a handful of times. A far larger clone is off by one base, so a read error is likely. Other DNA sequences of this sample code for an identical CDR3. This chain uses TRDV2 with TRDJ1, with 11 positions matching TRDD3. The V gene's germline CDR1 is GEAIGNYY and CDR2 EKD. This CDR3 spans 20 amino acids. The trim removed 3 bases at V and 1 base at J, leaving 18 bases unmatched. The DNA for the CDR3 is TGTGCCTGTGACTTGATGTCGGCAGGGCTGGGGGATACATCCACCGATAAACTCATCTTT. Translation gives CACDLMSAGLGDTSTDKLIF.

The sample holds a few counts of this clone. The protein recorded in TCRdb matches a much larger clone and deviates from this DNA's translation at residue 5, suggesting a read error; the protein here is obtained by translating the DNA. The chain is built from TRDV2 and TRDJ1; TRDD3 matches at 10 bases. This CDR3 region has 18 residues. V shed 3 bases, J shed 0 bases, and the junction held 12 bases outside the gene matches. CDR1 and CDR2 (germline): GEAIGNYY, EKD. CDR3 loop: CACDAVKLGDPYTDKLIF. CDR3 DNA sequence: TGTGCCTGTGACGCCGTAAAACTGGGGGATCCGTACACCGATAAACTCATCTTT.

Only one count was recorded for this clone. A much larger clone lies a single base off, so this may be a read error. The chain is built from TRDV2 and TRDJ1; 11 bases line up with TRDD3. CDR3 length equals 22 residues. In germline, CDR1 is GEAIGNYY, CDR2 EKD. The DNA for the CDR3 is TGTGCCTGTGACACCGTTAAATTTGGGGGATACGCAAGTCAATCGGGCACCGATAACCTCATCTTT. Translated: CACDTVKFGGYASQSGTDNLIF.

With respect to this clone: A read error is likely here: a far larger clone is one base away. The rearrangement uses TRDV2 and TRDJ3; D unresolved. Germline loops: CDR1 GEAIGNYY, CDR2 EKD. V was shortened by 3 bases and J by 0 bases, with 8 bases between the two germline ends. This CDR3 has 16 amino acids. CDR3 sequence: CACDSVNSWDTRQMFF. The CDR3, as DNA: TGTGCCTGTGACTCGGTCAACTCCTGGGACACCCGACAGATGTTTTTC.

In regard to this clone: A far larger clone lies a single base away; this is likely a read error. Other DNA sequences from this sample encode an identical CDR3 as well. The rearrangement joins TRDV2 to TRDJ3, with 12 bases lining up with TRDD3. This CDR3 spans 21 amino acids. Germline assignment: CDR1 GEAIGNYY and CDR2 EKD. The junction had 9 bases not matched to a gene; V was cut back by 1 base and J by 0 bases. As DNA, the CDR3 is TGTGCCTGTGACACTGGGCAACTGGGGGATACACTCTCCTGGGACACCCGACAGATGTTTTTC. This codes for CACDTGQLGDTLSWDTRQMFF.

Relative to its sample, this clone is large. Other DNA sequences in this specimen translate into the identical CDR3. The gene calls are TRDV2 and TRDJ1; 13 positions agree with TRDD3. The CDR3 sequence is 19 residues long. Germline lookup yields CDR1 GEAIGNYY and CDR2 EKD. V lost 3 bases, J lost 0 bases, and 12 bases stayed unmatched. This CDR3 reads CACDAVLGDTLGNTDKLIF. Written as DNA, the CDR3 is TGTGCCTGTGACGCTGTACTGGGGGATACGTTGGGTAACACCGATAAACTCATCTTT.

Details on this clone: With a far larger clone one base away, a read error is the likely cause. At the DNA level, this CDR3 is encoded by other sequences in the same sample as well. The gene calls are TRDV2 and TRDJ1, with D unresolved. Germline CDR1 reads GEAIGNYY; CDR2 reads EKD. CDR3 length: 15 residues. CDR3 amino acids: CACDTAGTRDDKLIF. As DNA, the CDR3 is TGTGCCTGTGACACGGCGGGTACGCGGGACGATAAGCTCATCTTT.

About this clone: A much larger clone differs by one base, so this may be a read error. The V gene is TRDV2, the J gene TRDJ3, with 13 bases matching TRDD3. Germline V gene lookup returns CDR1 GEAIGNYY and CDR2 EKD. V lost 1 base to trimming and J lost 2 bases; unmatched junction nucleotides: 10. This CDR3 has 21 residues. Written as DNA, the CDR3 is TGTGCCTGTGACACTCCCGATACTGGGGGATACGTCGCCTGGGACACCCGACAGATGTTTTTC. This gives the protein CACDTPDTGGYVAWDTRQMFF.

This clone is labeled medium-sized. This chain links TRDV2 with TRDJ1; TRDD3 agrees at 12 bases. Germline trimming cut 0 bases from V and 1 base from J; bases unmatched to any gene: 17. This CDR3 region has 21 residues. Germline-derived CDR1 and CDR2 are GEAIGNYY and EKD. CDR3 nucleotides: TGTGCCTGTGACACCCTTCAATCTGGGGGATACGATTGGGGAGGCACCGATAAACTCATCTTT. This encodes CACDTLQSGGYDWGGTDKLIF.

This clone rates as medium-sized. V usage is TRDV2 and J usage is TRDJ1; TRDD3 agrees at 12 bases. The CDR3 contains 22 residues. Looked up from germline, CDR1 is GEAIGNYY and CDR2 is EKD. V shed 3 bases, J shed 0 bases, and the junction held 22 bases outside the gene matches. CDR3 in DNA: TGTGCCTGTGACCATATCCTCCCCCTGGGGGATACGTTTTCAGGAGACACCGATAAACTCATCTTT. Its protein is CACDHILPLGDTFSGDTDKLIF.